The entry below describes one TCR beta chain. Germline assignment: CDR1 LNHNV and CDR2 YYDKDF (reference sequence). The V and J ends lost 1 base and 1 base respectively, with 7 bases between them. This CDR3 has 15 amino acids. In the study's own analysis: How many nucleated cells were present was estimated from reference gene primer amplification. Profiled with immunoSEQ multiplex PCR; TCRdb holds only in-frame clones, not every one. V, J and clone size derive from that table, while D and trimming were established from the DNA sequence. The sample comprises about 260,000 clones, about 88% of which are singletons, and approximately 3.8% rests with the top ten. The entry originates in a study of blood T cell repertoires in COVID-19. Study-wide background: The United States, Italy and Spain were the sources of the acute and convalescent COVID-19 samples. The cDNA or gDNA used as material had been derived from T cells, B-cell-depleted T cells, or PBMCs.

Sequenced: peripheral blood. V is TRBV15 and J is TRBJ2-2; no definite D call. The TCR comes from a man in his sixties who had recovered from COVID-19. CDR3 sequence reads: CATSRVTGNTGELFF. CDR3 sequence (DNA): TGTGCCACCAGCAGAGTAACGGGGAACACCGGGGAGCTGTTTTTT.